These T cell receptor beta chains were read from a single sample in a study of CD8+CD57+ T cells in acquired aplastic anemia. TCRdb analysed the reads with MiXCR anew, one entry per CDR3 protein. Of about 20,000 distinct CDR3 sequences in the sample, about 40% were seen once. The sequenced sample consisted of CD8+CD57+ T cells sorted from PBMCs. All receptors come from a human donor with aplastic anemia. Both conserved end residues are trimmed from each CDR3.

TRBV6-1	TRBJ2-7	ASSGRGAAEQY
TRBV6-1	TRBJ2-7	ASGEYSYEQY
TRBV20-1	TRBJ2-3	SARGVAGGRTDTQY
TRBV7-2	TRBJ1-1	ASSLWDSLGTEAF
TRBV5-1	TRBJ1-4	ASSLEHGGQEKLF
TRBV15	TRBJ2-7	ATSSFHPSYEQY
TRBV7-9	TRBJ1-4	ASSGTGWVREKLF
TRBV7-8	TRBJ2-7	ASSLEGQPSSYEQY
TRBV20-1	TRBJ2-1	SVPGGTGSRYSYNEQF
TRBV9	TRBJ2-1	ASSESGARNEQF
TRBV18	TRBJ2-3	ASSLARDDTQY
TRBV28	TRBJ1-2	ASSFGIQLGGYT
TRBV12-3/TRBV12-4	TRBJ1-5	ACSSLNQPQH
TRBV7-2	TRBJ1-4	ASSQEPGGGEKLF
TRBV12-3/TRBV12-4	TRBJ2-3	ASNAGARTDTQY
TRBV29-1	TRBJ2-7	SVLITYEQY
TRBV7-2	TRBJ2-7	ASSSRGGYEQY
TRBV5-4	TRBJ2-1	ASSFSPRYNEQF
TRBV5-1	TRBJ2-2	ASSLVGRELF
TRBV28	TRBJ1-2	ASSLTRVPFYGYT
TRBV19	TRBJ1-5	ASSLTGNSNQPQH
TRBV20-1	TRBJ2-1	SASPGTVSYNEQF
TRBV20-1	TRBJ2-5	SAREGVAQETQY
TRBV2	TRBJ2-3	ASRYAAFGSGETDTQY
TRBV7-6	TRBJ1-6	ASSLVGVTGRD
TRBV6-5	TRBJ2-1	ASSYSPDRGGEQF
TRBV20-1	TRBJ1-2	SARTKGQGYGYT
TRBV5-1	TRBJ1-1	ASSLLGESTEAF
TRBV20-1	TRBJ2-3	SARRGLAGGSYGTQY
TRBV6-5	TRBJ1-1	ATVGYTEAF
TRBV6-2/TRBV6-3	TRBJ2-3	ASTSGWQGSSDTQY
TRBV12-3/TRBV12-4	TRBJ2-7	ASSLGWGASYEQY
TRBV11-2	TRBJ2-3	ASSLDQASVDTQY
TRBV20-1	TRBJ2-3	SAGDPPASGTRCTGTQY
TRBV2	TRBJ1-1	ASRRQGNTEAF
TRBV20-1	TRBJ2-1	SARGLAGNEQF
TRBV20-1	TRBJ1-6	SAGEDSPLH
TRBV10-2	TRBJ1-2	ASSEPSTTNYGYA
TRBV24-1	TRBJ2-1	ATSDSRRGGVVGEQF
TRBV13	TRBJ2-2	ASSDSRSTGELF
TRBV4-2	TRBJ1-1	ASSQDFGALKTEAF
TRBV20-1	TRBJ2-7	SAEGYRSSYEQY
TRBV15	TRBJ2-1	ATSEGYNEQF
TRBV11-2	TRBJ2-3	ASSSGAGDTQY
TRBV6-6	TRBJ2-1	ASSYSRTYNEQF
TRBV12-3/TRBV12-4	TRBJ2-3	ASSLGYTTDTQY
TRBV5-1	TRBJ2-7	ASSLLVSSYEQY
TRBV19	TRBJ2-1	ASRPREVYNEQF
TRBV7-9	TRBJ1-2	ASSLDAAGYYGYT
TRBV6-1	TRBJ1-5	ASKKSGNQPQH
TRBV7-9	TRBJ2-1	ASSLQGQREQF
TRBV4-2	TRBJ2-1	ASSQDTAAIYNEQF
TRBV7-8	TRBJ2-7	ASSLREGLYEQY
TRBV7-2	TRBJ2-7	ASSLDSGIPYEQY
TRBV24-1	TRBJ2-7	ATSDSSDEQY
TRBV6-4	TRBJ2-3	ASSDGPGTDTQY
TRBV6-5	TRBJ1-2	ASSDASGGHGYT